A single sample is the source of the 26 T cell receptor beta chains below, sequenced in a study of molecular identifiers for immune sequencing clone quantification (dated by TCRdb to about 2018). The library was built by means of PCR. The data were produced on a NextSeq 500. TCRdb reworked the public reads: Q25 trimming with fastp, MiXCR clone assembly, productive beta chains retained. Rows are unified per CDR3 protein, each entry keeping the most common DNA and genes. Across this sample there are over 85,000 distinct CDR3 sequences, with more than 20% seen only once. The ten largest clones add up to approximately 0.8% of the sample. Sequences were obtained from naive CD8+ T cells from blood, with Jurkat cell RNA spiked in. The sample's cell subset or site label, in plain terms: FACS-sorted CD8+CD4-CCR7+CD45RA+ naive T cells. Receptor source: a human donor in good health. Some libraries in this study had Jurkat cell RNA spiked in.

The chain combines TRBV3-1 with TRBJ1-4; 9 bases line up with TRBD1. V lost 2 bases, J lost 6 bases, and 4 bases stayed unmatched. The CDR3 totals 15 residues. Germline assignment: CDR1 LGHDT and CDR2 YNNKEL (reference sequence). CDR3 nucleotide sequence: TGTGCCAGCAGCCAAACACAGGGGGCTTATGAAAAACTGTTTTTT. Translation gives CASSQTQGAYEKLFF.

This clonotype has at least ten counts. CDR3 residues: CSAARGYEQYF. CDR3 in DNA: TGCAGCGCGGCCAGGGGTTACGAGCAGTACTTC. This chain connects TRBV29-1 to TRBJ2-7; a weak D match, TRBD1 (6 bases). V was trimmed by 7 bases and J by 4 bases, leaving 11 bases between them. Per the germline V gene, CDR1 is SQVTM and CDR2 is ANQGSEA. The length of the CDR3 is 11 residues.

This clonotype was counted ten times or more. This chain joins TRBV6-5 and TRBJ2-3; D call uncertain. Trimming took off 0 bases at V and 3 bases at J, with 13 bases between the two ends. This CDR3 comprises 16 residues. The V gene's germline CDR1 is MNHEY and CDR2 SVGAGI. CDR3 sequence: CASSYSISASTDTQYF. CDR3 sequence (DNA): TGTGCCAGCAGTTACTCGATTTCTGCTTCAACAGATACGCAGTATTTT.

As regards this clonotype: A single base separates this from a much larger clone, so it may be a read error. J is TRBJ1-1 and V is TRBV5-5; D uncertain. Germline V lookup: CDR1 SGHKS, CDR2 YYEKEE (reference sequence). The CDR3 contains 12 residues. The V gene lost 1 base and the J gene lost 3 bases, with 4 bases spanning the gap. The CDR3 DNA sequence: TGTGCCAGCAGCTTGTTTGACACTGAAGCTTTCTTT. It translates to CASSLFDTEAFF.

This clonotype was counted only a few times. Possible read error: a much larger clone is one base away. The chain has TRBV29-1 and TRBJ1-3; D remains unclear. The CDR3 is 12 amino acids. Germline V lookup: CDR1 SQVTM, CDR2 ANQGSEA. Trimming took off 7 bases at V and 2 bases at J, with 9 bases between the two ends. CDR3 in amino acids: CSGKDPGNTIYF. The CDR3 region has the DNA TGCAGCGGCAAGGACCCTGGAAACACCATATATTTT.

Note on this clonotype: A read error is likely, as this CDR3 ends without the conserved phenylalanine or tryptophan. The chain carries TRBV20-1 and TRBJ2-1; D is undetermined. This CDR3 comprises 14 residues. Per the germline V gene, CDR1 is DFQATT and CDR2 is SNEGSKA (reference sequence). The CDR3 region is CSATAKYQYKEQFI. CDR3 nucleotide sequence: TGCAGTGCGACCGCGAAGTATCAGTACAAAGAGCAGTTCATC.

In regard to this clonotype: A junction end diverges from the germline sequence, so it may reflect a read error. This chain joins TRBV27 and TRBJ2-7; D could derive from TRBD1 or TRBD2 (7 bases each). The V gene's germline CDR1 is MNHEY and CDR2 SMNVEV (reference sequence). The CDR3 runs 13 residues. CDR3 loop: CASSLGGGYEQHF. The DNA for the CDR3 is TGTGCCAGCAGTTTGGGAGGGGGCTACGAGCAGCACTTC.

In DNA form, the CDR3 reads TGTGCCAGCAGTTGGTGGGCAGGAAACATTCAGTACTTC. Residues: CASSWWAGNIQYF. The chain recombines TRBV27 with TRBJ2-4, with no clear D. CDR3 size: 13 residues. Trimming cost V 4 bases and J 6 bases, with 10 bases left between them. Germline V gene lookup returns CDR1 MNHEY and CDR2 SMNVEV (reference sequence).

The V call is TRBV6-2 or TRBV6-3, the J call TRBJ1-1; D is unclear. Trimming pared 0 bases from V and 5 bases from J, leaving 16 bases between. The CDR3 covers 16 residues. CDR1 is MNHEY, CDR2 SVGEGT, per germline. The CDR3: CASSYSRTRGATEAFF. For the CDR3, the DNA is TGTGCCAGCAGTTACTCGAGGACCCGCGGCGCAACTGAAGCTTTCTTT.

In its sample, this clonotype was seen many times. The CDR3 region has the DNA TGTGCCAGCAGCCCACGGGCCGGGAGCTCCTACAATGAGCAGTTCTTC. It codes for CASSPRAGSSYNEQFF. V is TRBV7-8 and J is TRBJ2-1; the D gene is possibly TRBD2 (6 bases). The V and J ends lost 5 bases and 0 bases respectively, with 14 bases between them. The CDR3 runs to 16 residues. CDR1 is SGHVS and CDR2 is FQNEAQ in the germline V gene. Combining the CDR3 with reference TRBV7-8 and TRBJ2-1 gives the whole variable domain GAGVSQSPRYKVAKRGQDVALRCDPISGHVSLFWYQQALGQGPEFLTYFQNEAQLDKSGLPSDRFFAERPEGSVSTLKIQRTQQEDSAVYLCASSPRAGSSYNEQFFGPGTRLTVL.

The rearrangement joins TRBV20-1 to TRBJ2-7; 12 bases fit TRBD2. The V segment lost 7 bases and the J segment 3 bases; nucleotides outside the gene matches: 4. Germline V lookup: CDR1 DFQATT, CDR2 SNEGSKA (reference sequence). This CDR3 contains 13 residues. The CDR3 loop reads CSGRLAGDYEQYF. The CDR3 region has the DNA TGCAGTGGACGACTAGCGGGAGACTACGAGCAGTACTTC.

A remark on this clonotype: Given a much more abundant clone one base away, this may be a read error. This sequence joins TRBV7-2 and TRBJ2-2; TRBD2 matches at 7 bases. The CDR3 length is 15 residues. Germline CDR1 SGHTA, CDR2 FQGNSA. The DNA for the CDR3 is TGTGCCAGCCGCGGGACCGGGGGGAACACCCGGGAGCTGTTTTTT. Encoded protein: CASRGTGGNTRELFF. The full variable domain, with the rest looked up from reference TRBV7-2 and TRBJ2-2, is GAGVSQSPSNKVTEKGKDVELRCDPISGHTALYWYRQSLGQGLEFLIYFQGNSAPDKSGLPSDRFSAERTGGSVSTLTIQRTQQEDSAVYLCASRGTGGNTRELFFGEGSRLTVL.

This clonotype was detected many times. The rearrangement joins TRBV20-1 to TRBJ2-7; unclear D gene. Per germline, CDR1 DFQATT and CDR2 SNEGSKA (reference sequence). The CDR3 is 14 residues long. Deletions cut 0 bases from V and 3 bases from J, with 12 bases between. CDR3 DNA sequence: TGCAGTGCTAGAGATTCCACAGAAAACTACGAGCAGTACTTC. Translation: CSARDSTENYEQYF.

The chain uses TRBV29-1 and TRBJ2-5, with D possibly TRBD2 on 6 matching bases. In germline, CDR1 is SQVTM, CDR2 ANQGSEA. CDR3 length: 12 amino acids. Trimming removed 7 bases from V and 4 bases from J, with 13 bases in between. The CDR3 here is CSALGGSETQYF. Written as DNA, the CDR3 is TGCAGCGCCCTCGGGGGTTCAGAGACCCAGTACTTC. Looking up the rest from reference TRBV29-1 and TRBJ2-5 gives the full variable domain: SAVISQKPSRDICQRGTSLTIQCQVDSQVTMMFWYRQQPGQSLTLIATANQGSEATYESGFVIDKFPISRPNLTFSTLTVSNMSPEDSSIYLCSALGGSETQYFGPGTRLLVL.

In regard to this clonotype: A read error may be the cause here, since a much bigger clone is one base away. V usage is TRBV28 and J usage is TRBJ2-7; D possibly matches TRBD1 or TRBD2 (5 bases each). This CDR3 has 13 residues. Germline V CDR1 and CDR2: MDHEN, SYDVKM. CDR3 in DNA: TGTGCCAGCAGTTCACGGGGACCCTACGAGCAGTGCTTC. Amino acids: CASSSRGPYEQCF.

This clonotype has just a few counts. The V and J genes are TRBV19 and TRBJ2-1, with a weak D call TRBD2 (6 bases). CDR1 is LNHDA, CDR2 SQIVND, per germline (reference sequence). The CDR3 spans 16 residues. Between the trimmed V and J ends, which lost 6 bases and 0 bases, there was a span of 15 bases. The CDR3 region has the DNA TGTGCCAGTAGCCTCCTCGGGGGAAGCTCCTACAATGAGCAGTTCTTC. Protein product: CASSLLGGSSYNEQFF.

Details on this clonotype: With a much larger clone just one base away, this may be a read error. The rearrangement uses TRBV9 and TRBJ2-3, with 7 bases lining up with TRBD2. The germline V gene encodes CDR1 SGDLS and CDR2 YYNGEE. The length of the CDR3 is 17 residues. CDR3 in DNA: TGTGCCGGCAGCGTATCCGCGGGACTAACCCTGGGAGATACGCAGTATTTT. The encoded protein is CAGSVSAGLTLGDTQYF.

In this sample, this clonotype turned up many times. This chain links TRBV12-3 or TRBV12-4 with TRBJ1-5; D remains unclear. The CDR3 spans 13 residues. The germline V and J ends were trimmed by 4 bases and 3 bases, with 7 bases remaining between them. CDR3 nucleotides: TGTGCCAGCAGTTACACGGACAATCAGCCCCAGCATTTT. This encodes CASSYTDNQPQHF.

J is TRBJ2-7 and V is TRBV20-1; 9 bases are a match to TRBD2. CDR1 is DFQATT, CDR2 SNEGSKA, per germline (reference sequence). The CDR3 totals 16 residues. The V and J ends lost 1 base and 5 bases, in that order; junction bases with no gene match: 12. CDR3 sequence: CSARVAGGPQRDEQYF. The CDR3 bases are TGCAGTGCTAGAGTGGCGGGAGGGCCTCAACGGGACGAGCAGTACTTC.

This clonotype was observed at least ten times. This chain connects TRBV7-9 to TRBJ2-3; D gene uncertain. V was shortened by 3 bases and J by 5 bases, with 9 bases between the two germline ends. Germline V lookup: CDR1 SEHNR, CDR2 FQNEAQ (reference sequence). The length of the CDR3 is 13 residues. In DNA, the CDR3 is TGTGCCAGCAGCTTCACCCTAGGAGATACGCAGTATTTT. Protein: CASSFTLGDTQYF.

The chain has TRBV11-2 and TRBJ2-1; 9 bases align to TRBD2. The CDR3 totals 17 residues. V trimming: 1 base; J trimming: 4 bases; junction bases outside the gene matches: 8. Germline lookup yields CDR1 SGHAT and CDR2 FQNNGV. The CDR3 here is CASSLGGLASPYNEQFF. The DNA for the CDR3 is TGTGCCAGCAGCTTAGGAGGACTAGCGAGTCCATACAATGAGCAGTTCTTC.

This clonotype was recorded at least ten times. The chain is built from TRBV11-2 and TRBJ2-7, with TRBD1 identical over 9 bases. V shed 5 bases, J shed 0 bases, and the junction held 5 bases outside the gene matches. This CDR3 region has 15 residues. Germline V gene data show CDR1 as SGHAT and CDR2 as FQNNGV. CDR3 coding DNA: TGTGCCAGCAGCCTTGGGACAGGGCCCTCCTACGAGCAGTACTTC. Protein sequence: CASSLGTGPSYEQYF.

This clonotype came up many times. The J gene is TRBJ1-6, the V gene TRBV7-9; 8 bases align to TRBD1. The CDR3 spans 15 residues. The V gene's germline CDR1 is SEHNR and CDR2 FQNEAQ (reference sequence). Germline trimming cut 5 bases from V and 9 bases from J; bases unmatched to any gene: 9. The CDR3 sequence: CASSPRTGPSSPLHF. The CDR3 coding sequence is TGTGCCAGCAGCCCACGGACAGGGCCAAGTTCACCCCTCCACTTT.

CDR3 nucleotide sequence: TGTGCCAGTACTGACAGGGCCGGGGCCAACGTCCTGACTTTC. Translated: CASTDRAGANVLTF. V usage is TRBV19 and J usage is TRBJ2-6; 7 bases match TRBD1. Germline V CDR1 and CDR2: LNHDA, SQIVND (reference sequence). The CDR3 covers 14 residues. Trimming removed 7 bases from V and 4 bases from J; junction bases left unmatched: 4.

This clonotype showed up many times. The chain recombines TRBV7-9 with TRBJ2-3; 8 nucleotides align to TRBD1. CDR3 length: 15 amino acids. The germline CDR1 and CDR2 sequences are SEHNR and FQNEAQ (reference sequence). After removal of 4 bases from V and 2 bases from J, the junction contained 5 bases not matched to a gene. The CDR3 loop is CASSSDRGNTDTQYF. The CDR3, as DNA: TGTGCCAGCAGCTCAGACAGGGGCAACACAGATACGCAGTATTTT.

The gene calls are TRBV4-1 and TRBJ2-2; 11 bases agree with TRBD1. The germline V gene has CDR1 MGHRA and CDR2 YSYEKL. With V trimmed by 6 bases and J by 8 bases, 8 bases remained unmatched. The CDR3 covers 15 residues. The CDR3: CASSAGTGGFGELFF. The CDR3 nucleotides are TGCGCCAGCAGTGCCGGGACAGGGGGTTTTGGGGAGCTGTTTTTT.